The clone carrying this T cell receptor (beta chain) has just a few counts. No antigen is known for it. The record originates from a study of T-cell memory formation after mild COVID-19. As for the study in general: For the most part, TCR clusters were specific to one donor.

V was pared by 0 bases and J by 5 bases, with 8 bases of the junction left unmatched. Germline lookup yields CDR1 MNHEY and CDR2 SVGEGT. The CDR3 length is 19 residues. The 5'RACE method, run with constant-segment primers, produced TCR alpha and TCR beta cDNA libraries (carrying sample barcodes and UMIs). TCRdb used MiXCR to reprocess the 5' RACE reads, holding one entry per CDR3 protein. The sample has approximately 400,000 distinct CDR3 sequences, approximately 24% seen once; the top ten hold around 8.1%. Study results and caveats: Some clones that responded turned up in pre-infection memory, which suggests that cross-reactive memory joined in. Nothing showed for sure that second-wave clones peaking on day 37 were SARS-CoV-2 specific.

V gene TRBV6-2 or TRBV6-3 combines with J gene TRBJ2-2; 14 bases map to TRBD2. The source is an adult woman who had mild COVID-19 (a few samples of this study predate the infection). Cell type and time point are not known. Sequencing used PBMCs or a T cell subset sorted from them (not recorded which). The CDR3 here is CASSYSRLAGGLKTGELFF. The CDR3 nucleotides read TGTGCCAGCAGTTACTCCAGACTAGCGGGGGGGCTCAAGACCGGGGAGCTGTTTTTT.